This entry is about one T cell receptor beta chain. A fixed DNA input of about 320 ng was used per bulk PBMC sample. TCRdb's copy holds only in-frame clones and misses some; the assay was immunoSEQ multiplex PCR. Among 15,000 to 20,000 clones listed, approximately 80% were seen once. This sample stems from a study of blood T cell dynamics during melanoma immunotherapy. Time point specified: pre-treatment baseline. The sequenced sample was blood, obtained from a patient treated with checkpoint blockade. The sequence derives from a human donor with melanoma.

The CDR3 protein is CASGDGLNYGYTF. The CDR3 DNA reads as TGTGCCAGTGGAGACGGACTTAACTATGGCTACACCTTC. The chain is built from TRBV19 and TRBJ1-2; D not resolved. This CDR3 has 13 residues. Looked up from germline, CDR1 is LNHDA and CDR2 is SQIVND (reference sequence). V gave up 8 bases and J gave up 1 base, with 11 bases separating them.